Following are 7 T cell receptor beta chains from one sample sequenced in a study of beta chain features in type 1 diabetes. Sequenced material consisted of expressed TCRB transcripts (all of the isolated RNA was reverse transcribed). The assay was immunoSEQ multiplex PCR, and TCRdb's table has in-frame clones only and misses some. Altogether some 250,000 clones are present, 25% to 35% being singletons, with the ten largest covering under 4.5%. The sample taken for sequencing was central memory CD4+ T cells from blood. The origin of the receptors is a man younger than 45 in good health.

This clone was found a few times. V gene TRBV18 combines with J gene TRBJ1-2; 7 bases fit TRBD1. The length of the CDR3 is 16 residues. Germline assignment: CDR1 KGHSH and CDR2 LQKENI. The ends lost 3 bases at V and 3 bases at J; junction bases unmatched: 10. This CDR3 is CASSPGQALLDYGYTF. In DNA form, the CDR3 reads TGTGCCAGCTCACCCGGACAGGCCTTGCTCGACTATGGCTACACCTTC.

In its sample, this clone was seen a few times. J is TRBJ2-7 and V is TRBV6-1; D may correspond to TRBD1 or TRBD2 (5 bases each). Germline CDR1 and CDR2: MNHNS and SASEGT. Trimming removed 5 bases from V and 6 bases from J, with 14 bases in between. This CDR3 region has 13 residues. This CDR3 reads CASSQRGAIEQYF. The DNA for the CDR3 is TGTGCCAGCAGTCAAAGGGGAGCGATCGAGCAGTACTTC.

V is TRBV30 and J is TRBJ2-5; either TRBD1 or TRBD2 may supply D (6 bases each). The CDR3 contains 14 residues. Per germline, CDR1 GTSNPN and CDR2 SVGIG (reference sequence). V was shortened by 3 bases and J by 2 bases, with 13 bases between the two germline ends. Here the CDR3 DNA reads TGTGCCTGGAGGAAAAAGGGGGGACAAGAGACCCAGTACTTC. The encoded protein is CAWRKKGGQETQYF.

In its sample, this clone was seen a few times. The chain carries TRBV6-5 and TRBJ2-1, with D unclear. Germline assignment: CDR1 MNHEY and CDR2 SVGAGI. This CDR3 is 12 amino acids long. V gave up 2 bases and J gave up 15 bases, with 14 bases separating them. This chain's CDR3 is CASSYETAEWFF. The CDR3 nucleotides read TGTGCCAGCAGTTACGAGACGGCGGAGTGGTTCTTC.

This clone was seen many times. V usage is TRBV18 and J usage is TRBJ2-1; weak D call: TRBD2 (5 bases). V was pared by 6 bases and J by 8 bases, with 17 bases between. The CDR3 sequence is 14 residues long. The germline gives CDR1 KGHSH, CDR2 LQKENI. This CDR3 is CASSSPVRADEQFF. CDR3 DNA sequence: TGTGCCAGCTCTAGTCCCGTGAGGGCCGATGAGCAGTTCTTC.

As to this clone: The sample contains more than one DNA sequence encoding this CDR3. V usage is TRBV30 and J usage is TRBJ2-2; no reliable D call. CDR3 length: 13 amino acids. Germline CDR1 is GTSNPN and CDR2 is SVGIG (reference sequence). Trimming stripped 0 bases from V and 2 bases from J, with 4 bases between. The CDR3 loop reads CAWSVLNTGELFF. The CDR3 DNA is TGTGCCTGGAGTGTACTAAACACCGGGGAGCTGTTTTTT.

The J gene is TRBJ1-2, the V gene TRBV30; weak D call: TRBD1 (6 bases). V gave up 6 bases and J gave up 3 bases, with 14 bases separating them. The CDR3 spans 13 residues. Germline V gene lookup returns CDR1 GTSNPN and CDR2 SVGIG (reference sequence). CDR3 coding DNA: TGTGCCTGCACGGACAGCGGAGACTATGGCTACACCTTC. As protein: CACTDSGDYGYTF.